The 12 T cell receptor beta chains below were found in one sample sequenced in a study of blood T cells in healthy people across ages (dated by TCRdb to 2014 to 2015). The library relied on 5' RACE. The instrument was an Illumina HiSeq 2500. The second PCR ran for about 6 to 12 cycles and used a J-beta primer mix along with a sample-barcoded 5' primer. Through fastp at Q25 and MiXCR, TCRdb rebuilt clones from the public reads, retaining in-frame beta chains. Every distinct CDR3 protein forms one entry, paired with its most common genes and DNA. The sample has around 1,700,000 distinct CDR3 sequences on record, about 28% of them singletons. The ten most abundant clones make up roughly 8% of the sample. Sequences were obtained from blood. These TCRs come from a woman aged 25 to 39 in good health.

In this sample, this clonotype turned up a few times. This rearrangement joins TRBV10-3 to TRBJ1-1; D unresolved. The germline CDR1 and CDR2 sequences are ENHRY and SYGVKD. CDR3 length: 12 amino acids. Trimming stripped 4 bases from V and 1 base from J, with 4 bases between. DNA for the CDR3: TGTGCCATCAGTGGCGGGAACACTGAAGCTTTCTTT. Translation gives CAISGGNTEAFF.

About this clonotype itself: One base away lies a much larger clone, so this may be a sequencing read error. The chain has TRBV7-2 and TRBJ2-7; no clear D gene. The DNA end lines up better with TRBJ2-5; the J call may be wrong. Germline CDR1 is SGHTA and CDR2 is FQGNSA. CDR3 length: 12 residues. CDR3 nucleotides: TGTGCCAGCAGCGTACAGCAAGAGACCCAGTACTTC. This translates into CASSVQQETQYF.

This clonotype was observed a few times. The chain is built from TRBV4-1 and TRBJ2-5, with D maybe TRBD2 (7 bases). From germline, CDR1 is MGHRA and CDR2 YSYEKL. The CDR3 is 18 amino acids. The V end was cut by 1 base, the J end by 4 bases, with 22 bases between. CDR3 protein: CASSQAPGGGGAGETQYF. The CDR3 DNA reads as TGCGCCAGCAGCCAAGCCCCGGGGGGCGGGGGAGCAGGAGAGACCCAGTACTTC.

This clonotype has just a few counts. V usage is TRBV5-1 and J usage is TRBJ2-1, with D unclear. The CDR3 consists of 15 residues. V lost 5 bases and J lost 0, with 12 bases in between. Germline assignment: CDR1 SGHRS and CDR2 YFSETQ. As DNA, the CDR3 is TGCGCCAGCAGGCCTACTACCGCCTCCTACAATGAGCAGTTCTTC. Its protein product is CASRPTTASYNEQFF.

The chain recombines TRBV7-2 with TRBJ2-5; a possible D gene is TRBD1 (6 bases). V gave up 0 bases and J gave up 4 bases, with 12 bases separating them. Looked up from germline, CDR1 is SGHTA and CDR2 is FQGNSA. The CDR3 is 15 residues long. In DNA, the CDR3 is TGTGCCAGCAGCTTAGCACAGGGTAGAGCAGAGACCCAGTACTTC. It yields the protein CASSLAQGRAETQYF.

The chain is built from TRBV20-1 and TRBJ2-5; D tentatively reads TRBD1 or TRBD2 (7 bases each). In germline, CDR1 is DFQATT, CDR2 SNEGSKA (reference sequence). The CDR3 has 12 amino acids. V lost 1 base, J lost 9 bases, and 12 bases lay in between. Written as DNA, the CDR3 is TGCAGTGCTAGAGTGGCAGGGGGGGCCCAGTACTTC. Its translation: CSARVAGGAQYF.

This clonotype was recorded a few times. This chain joins TRBV5-1 and TRBJ2-1, with unresolved D. Per germline, CDR1 SGHRS and CDR2 YFSETQ. CDR3 length equals 14 residues. Trimming left V 0 bases short and J 7 bases short, with 11 bases between. The CDR3 coding sequence is TGCGCCAGCAGCTTGGAGGCCCGACAAAATGAGCAGTTCTTC. Translating gives CASSLEARQNEQFF.

This clonotype was counted at least ten times. The V gene is TRBV10-3, the J gene TRBJ2-7; no clear D. Germline lookup yields CDR1 ENHRY and CDR2 SYGVKD. The CDR3 has 13 amino acids. Trimming pared 2 bases from V and 2 bases from J, leaving 7 bases between. The CDR3 nucleotides read TGTGCCATCAGTGAGAACAGCCCCTACGAGCAGTACTTC. This encodes CAISENSPYEQYF.

V and J are TRBV11-2 and TRBJ1-4; a weak D match, TRBD1 (6 bases). This CDR3 has 17 residues. From germline, CDR1 is SGHAT and CDR2 FQNNGV. The V and J ends lost 2 bases and 8 bases respectively, with 21 bases between them. CDR3: CASSLWSPGQGSEKLFF. Here the CDR3 DNA reads TGTGCCAGCAGCTTATGGTCACCGGGGCAGGGGTCGGAAAAACTGTTTTTT.

Worth noting for this clonotype: At one of its ends the junction is not consistent with the germline gene, which may arise from a read error. This sequence joins TRBV9 and TRBJ2-3, with TRBD2 matching 14 bases. The CDR3 runs 15 residues. Looked up from germline, CDR1 is SGDLS and CDR2 is YYNGEE. The CDR3 region has the DNA TGTGCCGGCAGCCCGGGACTAGCGGGAGCAGATACGCAGTATTTT. Its protein product is CAGSPGLAGADTQYF.

The rearrangement links TRBV11-2 to TRBJ2-7; D is ambiguous. Germline V CDR1 and CDR2: SGHAT, FQNNGV. The germline V and J ends were trimmed by 1 base and 0 bases, with 10 bases remaining between them. The CDR3 length is 15 residues. This CDR3 is CASSLGQRNSYEQYF. The CDR3 DNA reads as TGTGCCAGCAGCTTAGGGCAAAGAAACTCCTACGAGCAGTACTTC.

The table lists this clonotype with a few counts. V is TRBV29-1 and J is TRBJ2-1; a weak D match, TRBD2 (6 bases). Germline lookup yields CDR1 SQVTM and CDR2 ANQGSEA. There are 13 residues in the CDR3. Trimming pared 5 bases from V and 1 base from J, leaving 9 bases between. CDR3 sequence (DNA): TGCAGCGTTAAAAGCGGGTCCTACAATGAGCAGTTCTTC. It encodes CSVKSGSYNEQFF.